The rows below give T cell receptor beta chains drawn from one sample of a study of T cells in Graves' hyperthyroidism and ophthalmopathy. Using its own MiXCR run on the multiplex PCR reads, TCRdb lists one record per CDR3 protein. The profile covers roughly 400,000 distinct CDR3 sequences, with roughly an eighth appearing a single time and over 25% taken by the ten largest. What was sequenced was blood. These receptor sequences come from a man aged 45-65 years with Graves' ophthalmopathy. Each CDR3 is given with its conserved first and last residue. Each record gives: clone size, V gene, D gene, J gene, CDR3 protein, CDR3 DNA. A D gene is named only where the DNA matches it firmly. Only part of the rows carry a size: once, few, many, or a class if the clone is expanded.

many	TRBV29-1	-	TRBJ2-5	CSVEEGSETQYF	TGCAGCGTTGAAGAGGGGTCAGAGACCCAGTACTTC
many	TRBV20-1	-	TRBJ2-5	CSARVPGGGRETQYF	TGCAGTGCTAGGGTCCCGGGGGGCGGTAGAGAGACCCAGTACTTC
many	TRBV4-1	TRBD2	TRBJ2-1	CASSLPKPGTSGRAIENNEQFF	TGCGCCAGCAGCCTGCCAAAACCCGGGACTAGCGGGAGGGCCATAGAAAACAATGAGCAGTTCTTC
-	TRBV19	TRBD1	TRBJ1-5	CASSLLGDRSYSNQPQHF	TGTGCCAGTAGCCTCCTCGGGGACAGGTCATATAGCAATCAGCCCCAGCATTTT
-	TRBV4-1	-	TRBJ2-7	CASSQVTPGEQYF	TGCGCCAGCAGCCAAGTTACTCCGGGAGAGCAGTACTTC
many	TRBV9	TRBD1	TRBJ2-1	CASSVGGQNYNEQFF	TGTGCCAGCAGCGTAGGGGGACAGAACTACAATGAGCAGTTCTTC
few	TRBV7-3	-	TRBJ2-2	CASSSGVTGELFF	TGTGCCAGCAGCTCAGGGGTTACCGGGGAGCTGTTTTTT
many	TRBV24-1	-	TRBJ2-3	CATSDFRRAADTQYF	TGTGCCACCAGTGATTTTAGGAGGGCTGCAGATACGCAGTATTTT
few	TRBV12-3/TRBV12-4	-	TRBJ1-2	CASSFPYGYTF	TGTGCCAGCAGTTTCCCCTATGGCTACACCTTC
-	TRBV5-1	-	TRBJ2-1	CASSLSPPVQFF	TGCGCCAGCAGCTTGTCGCCGCCAGTTCAGTTCTTC
many	TRBV28	TRBD1	TRBJ1-2	CASTFRGRRLKGYTF	TGTGCCAGCACCTTCAGGGGGCGCCGTCTCAAGGGCTACACCTTC
-	TRBV19	-	TRBJ2-7	CASSPAGNYEQYF	TGTGCCAGTAGTCCCGCAGGGAACTACGAGCAGTACTTC
-	TRBV20-1	-	TRBJ1-1	CSARGLIGDVRYTDAFF	TGCAGTGCTAGAGGATTGATCGGGGATGTTCGGTATACTGATGCTTTCTTT
many	TRBV20-1	TRBD2	TRBJ2-1	CSAGSGSHEQFF	TGCAGTGCGGGTAGCGGGAGCCATGAGCAGTTCTTC
few	TRBV20-1	TRBD1	TRBJ2-5	CSTNRDRGPGETQYF	TGCAGTACAAACCGGGACAGGGGGCCGGGGGAGACCCAGTACTTC
many	TRBV12-3/TRBV12-4	-	TRBJ2-2	CASSLVGVDTGELFF	TGTGCCAGCAGTTTAGTAGGGGTGGACACCGGGGAGCTGTTTTTT
many	TRBV28	-	TRBJ1-6	CASSFSDKNSPLHF	TGTGCCAGCAGTTTCTCCGACAAAAATTCACCCCTCCACTTT
many	TRBV16	TRBD2	TRBJ2-1	CASSLHGGGNEQFF	TGTGCCAGCAGCCTCCACGGGGGGGGCAATGAGCAGTTCTTC
few	TRBV24-1	TRBD2	TRBJ2-7	CAIRRREPYEQYF	TGTGCCATCCGGCGGCGGGAGCCCTACGAGCAGTACTTC
few	TRBV7-9	-	TRBJ2-1	CASNGPHNEQFF	TGTGCCAGCAATGGACCCCACAATGAGCAGTTCTTC
many	TRBV11-1	-	TRBJ2-4	CASSRGLGQNIQYF	TGTGCCAGCAGCCGGGGACTTGGACAGAATATTCAGTACTTC
many	TRBV3-1	TRBD2	TRBJ2-1	CASSQLAGVTGNEQFF	TGTGCCAGCAGCCAATTAGCGGGAGTGACGGGCAATGAGCAGTTCTTC
few	TRBV24-1	-	TRBJ1-5	CATTLTGHTLGTPSNQPQHF	TGTGCCACCACCCTAACCGGACATACCCTCGGGACTCCTAGCAATCAGCCCCAGCATTTT
-	TRBV6-1	-	TRBJ2-1	CASSDPEGETSYNEQFF	TGTGCCAGCAGTGACCCCGAGGGGGAGACGTCCTACAATGAGCAGTTCTTC
many	TRBV6-1	-	TRBJ2-3	CASSEFRALTDTQYF	TGTGCCAGCAGTGAATTCAGGGCCCTGACAGATACGCAGTATTTT
many	TRBV24-1	TRBD2	TRBJ2-5	CATHSGRARQETQYF	TGTGCCACCCATAGCGGGAGGGCCCGACAAGAGACCCAGTACTTC
many	TRBV29-1	-	TRBJ2-1	CSFGGGTYNEQFF	TGCAGCTTTGGAGGGGGTACCTACAATGAGCAGTTCTTC
many	TRBV5-1	TRBD2	TRBJ2-7	CASKGTSTYEQYF	TGCGCCAGCAAAGGGACTAGTACCTACGAGCAGTACTTC
many	TRBV7-9	TRBD1	TRBJ2-3	CASSRTGTGITDTQYF	TGTGCCAGCAGCCGGACCGGGACAGGGATCACAGATACGCAGTATTTT
many	TRBV6-5	-	TRBJ1-5	CASSYRPNQPQHF	TGTGCCAGCAGTTACAGACCCAATCAGCCCCAGCATTTT
-	TRBV5-5	TRBD2	TRBJ2-1	CASSRQTGLAGYNEQFF	TGTGCCAGCAGCAGACAAACCGGACTAGCGGGCTACAATGAGCAGTTCTTC
many	TRBV12-3/TRBV12-4	-	TRBJ1-1	CASSFSGNTEAFF	TGTGCCAGCAGTTTTTCTGGGAACACTGAAGCTTTCTTT
-	TRBV9	TRBD2	TRBJ2-1	CASSVASSGTYNEQFF	TGTGCCAGCAGCGTAGCCTCTAGCGGAACCTACAATGAGCAGTTCTTC
many	TRBV12-5	TRBD2	TRBJ2-7	CARDLTSGREVFEQYF	TGTGCTAGGGATTTGACCTCCGGGCGGGAGGTGTTCGAGCAGTACTTC
many	TRBV4-1	TRBD1	TRBJ1-5	CASSASGQDYQPQHF	TGCGCCAGCAGCGCCTCGGGACAGGATTATCAGCCCCAGCATTTT
many	TRBV7-8	TRBD1	TRBJ1-4	CASSLDRNEKLFF	TGTGCCAGCAGCCTGGACAGGAACGAAAAACTGTTTTTT
few	TRBV4-1	-	TRBJ2-7	CASSAMAHYEQYF	TGCGCCAGCAGCGCAATGGCTCACTACGAGCAGTACTTC
many	TRBV29-1	-	TRBJ1-1	CSGKGQEGPNTEAFF	TGCAGCGGAAAAGGTCAGGAGGGCCCGAACACTGAAGCTTTCTTT
many	TRBV30	-	TRBJ1-2	CAWSKGNYGYTF	TGTGCCTGGAGTAAGGGGAACTATGGCTACACCTTC
many	TRBV18	-	TRBJ2-3	CASSPPDKPRDTQYF	TGTGCCAGCTCACCGCCGGACAAACCTCGGGATACGCAGTATTTT